Presented here are 14 T cell receptor beta chains from one specimen sequenced in a study of cytomegalovirus exposure and HLA in healthy donors (dated by TCRdb to about 2017). Library preparation used the immunoSEQ multiplex PCR assay. The immuneACCESS repertoire file appears here via TCRdb, limited to in-frame rearrangements. These files lack a portion of the clones; in checked studies, under half of the deficit traces to unresolved V genes, and the cause of the others is not known. Present in this sample are 65,000 to 90,000 clones, around 90% of which were seen just once. The leading ten clones occupy about 4.1% of the sample. What was sequenced was PBMCs. Receptor source: a woman between 18 and 29 years old in good health and CMV-seropositive.

The rearrangement joins TRBV6-6 to TRBJ2-3; D unresolved. Germline-derived CDR1 and CDR2 are MNHNY and SVGAGI (reference sequence). The CDR3 extends over 11 amino acids. Between the trimmed V and J ends, which lost 6 bases and 3 bases, there was a span of 4 bases. This chain's CDR3 is CASSLTDTQYF. CDR3 nucleotides: TGTGCCAGCAGCTTAACAGATACGCAGTATTTT.

V gene TRBV10-3 combines with J gene TRBJ1-1; perhaps TRBD1 as D (6 bases). V gave up 6 bases and J gave up 0 bases, with 17 bases separating them. This CDR3 spans 16 amino acids. The germline V gene encodes CDR1 ENHRY and CDR2 SYGVKD. The CDR3 coding sequence is TGTGCCATCAGCCCCCAAACAGGGCTGGTGAACACTGAAGCTTTCTTT. Translating gives CAISPQTGLVNTEAFF.

The rearrangement links TRBV19 to TRBJ2-2, with 9 bases lining up with TRBD2. Trimming took 3 bases from V and 7 from J; bases not matched to a gene: 6. Germline lookup yields CDR1 LNHDA and CDR2 SQIVND (reference sequence). The CDR3 runs to 15 residues. The CDR3 loop reads CASSIQSSGVGELFF. The CDR3 DNA is TGTGCCAGTAGTATCCAGTCTAGCGGGGTCGGGGAGCTGTTTTTT. Using reference TRBV19 and TRBJ2-2 for the parts outside the CDR3, the full variable domain is DGGITQSPKYLFRKEGQNVTLSCEQNLNHDAMYWYRQDPGQGLRLIYYSQIVNDFQKGDIAEGYSVSREKKESFPLTVTSAQKNPTAFYLCASSIQSSGVGELFFGEGSRLTVL.

This clone has only one observation. DNA for the CDR3: TGTGCCAGCAGCTTAGAAGTGGGAGTAATAGGGACAGATACGCAGTATTTT. Residues: CASSLEVGVIGTDTQYF. The chain carries TRBV7-9 and TRBJ2-3; a possible D gene is TRBD2 (5 bases). Trimming removed 1 base from V and 3 bases from J, with 17 bases in between. Germline V gene sequence: CDR1 SEHNR, CDR2 FQNEAQ (reference sequence). The CDR3 is 17 residues long.

This clone was seen only a few times. The chain has TRBV5-4 and TRBJ2-3; TRBD2 agrees at 10 bases. The V gene end was trimmed by 4 bases and the J gene end by 1 base; junction bases not matched to a gene: 6. Germline-derived CDR1 and CDR2 are SGHNT and YYREEE (reference sequence). The CDR3 contains 16 residues. DNA for the CDR3: TGTGCCAGCAGCCAAGATCTAGCGGGGGGCACAGATACGCAGTATTTT. It is translated as CASSQDLAGGTDTQYF.

The chain is built from TRBV27 and TRBJ2-3; possible D gene TRBD2, 7 bases. Trimming left V 6 bases short and J 2 bases short, with 18 bases between. The CDR3 runs to 16 residues. Germline CDR1 MNHEY, CDR2 SMNVEV (reference sequence). The CDR3 bases are TGTGCCAGCAGACTAGTGGGGGGGGGCATCACAGATACGCAGTATTTT. This translates into CASRLVGGGITDTQYF.

V usage is TRBV14 and J usage is TRBJ1-1; the D gene is possibly TRBD1 (5 bases). Germline V gene lookup returns CDR1 SGHDN and CDR2 FVKESK. The CDR3 loop spans 15 amino acids. Trimming removed 0 bases from V and 4 bases from J, with 12 bases in between. The DNA for the CDR3 is TGTGCCAGCAGCCAAGATCTTGGGGGGGGCACTGAAGCTTTCTTT. This gives the protein CASSQDLGGGTEAFF.

The chain links TRBV6-9 to TRBJ1-6, with a possible D match to TRBD1 (5 bases). V dropped 4 bases and J dropped 10 bases, with 11 bases sitting between them. There are 13 residues in the CDR3. Germline-derived CDR1 and CDR2 are MNHGY and SVAAGI. The CDR3 loop reads CASSLQVISPLHF. The CDR3 DNA reads as TGTGCCAGCAGTTTACAGGTTATATCACCCCTCCACTTT.

This chain's CDR3 is CASSERTAPSGNTIYF. In nucleotides, the CDR3 is TGTGCCAGCAGTGAGAGGACAGCCCCGTCTGGAAACACCATATATTTT. This chain uses TRBV2 with TRBJ1-3; possible D gene TRBD1, 6 bases. The CDR3 sequence is 16 residues long. Germline CDR1 reads SNHLY; CDR2 reads FYNNEI. Trimming removed 3 bases at V and 1 base at J, with 13 bases between.

The gene calls are TRBV19 and TRBJ1-2; 12 bases line up with TRBD1. The V and J ends lost 5 bases and 8 bases, in that order; junction bases with no gene match: 6. The CDR3 runs 14 residues. In germline, CDR1 is LNHDA, CDR2 SQIVND (reference sequence). The CDR3 DNA reads TGTGCCAGTAGTGGGACAGGGGGCAAGTCGGGCTACACCTTC. It specifies CASSGTGGKSGYTF.

The V and J genes are TRBV11-1 and TRBJ2-5, with TRBD2 identical over 9 bases. CDR3 length: 16 amino acids. Losses at the gene ends were 6 bases for V and 3 bases for J; bases not matched to a gene: 11. The germline CDR1 and CDR2 sequences are SGHAT and FQDESV (reference sequence). The CDR3 bases are TGTGCCAGCAGTCCAAGGTCCAGCGGGGGGAAAGAGACCCAGTACTTC. This gives the protein CASSPRSSGGKETQYF. Full variable domain (missing parts from reference TRBV11-1 and TRBJ2-5): EAEVAQSPRYKITEKSQAVAFWCDPISGHATLYWYRQILGQGPELLVQFQDESVVDDSQLPKDRFSAERLKGVDSTLKIQPAELGDSAMYLCASSPRSSGGKETQYFGPGTRLLVL.

The V gene is TRBV4-3, the J gene TRBJ1-1; 9 bases fit TRBD1. The germline gives CDR1 LGHNA, CDR2 YSLEER. The ends lost 4 bases at V and 6 bases at J; junction bases unmatched: 6. This CDR3 region has 14 residues. CDR3 protein: CASSPRRTGAEAFF. DNA for the CDR3: TGCGCCAGCAGCCCACGACGGACAGGGGCTGAAGCTTTCTTT.

Only a few counts were recorded for this clone. A junction end diverges from the germline sequence, so it may reflect a read error. The chain recombines TRBV7-7 with TRBJ2-5; 11 bases line up with TRBD2. The CDR3 length is 16 residues. From germline, CDR1 is SSHAT and CDR2 FNYEAQ (reference sequence). CDR3 bases: TGTGCTAGCAGCTTAGTAGCGGGGGGGCGTGGAGAGACCCAGTACTTC. It yields the protein CASSLVAGGRGETQYF.

This chain links TRBV5-4 with TRBJ2-5, with 8 bases lining up with TRBD2. Germline values: CDR1 SGHNT, CDR2 YYREEE (reference sequence). CDR3 size: 15 residues. The ends lost 4 bases at V and 2 bases at J; junction bases unmatched: 7. Written as DNA, the CDR3 is TGTGCCAGCAGCCCGGGGGGGTTAATACAAGAGACCCAGTACTTC. It encodes CASSPGGLIQETQYF.